The rows below give T cell receptor beta chains drawn from one sample of a study of T cells after yellow fever vaccination. TCRdb reanalysed the 5' RACE reads using MiXCR and keeps one entry per CDR3 protein. The sample carries about 32,000 distinct CDR3 sequences, 5% to 8.5% recorded once. The material sequenced was PBMCs, either bulk or a sorted T-cell subset (CD4+, CD8+, memory, or dextramer-sorted; not recorded which), taken on the day of the first yellow fever vaccination. These TCRs come from a man aged 18-30 years who received the YFV17D yellow fever vaccine. CDR3s include the opening cysteine and the closing phenylalanine or tryptophan. The order of the fields is J gene, V gene, CDR3 protein.

j_call: TRBJ2-3
v_call: TRBV29-1
cdr3_aa: CSVEAGAGTRTDTQYF

j_call: TRBJ2-3
v_call: TRBV11-2
cdr3_aa: CASSGAPTDTQYF

j_call: TRBJ2-7
v_call: TRBV11-1
cdr3_aa: CASSLDSYEQYF

j_call: TRBJ1-2
v_call: TRBV5-1
cdr3_aa: CASSPGGDGQGYTF

j_call: TRBJ2-2
v_call: TRBV4-1
cdr3_aa: CASSQVHLAGGLNTGELFF

j_call: TRBJ2-3
v_call: TRBV12-3/TRBV12-4
cdr3_aa: CASSLTSASRDTQYF

j_call: TRBJ2-3
v_call: TRBV30
cdr3_aa: CAWNVGGITDTQYF

j_call: TRBJ2-7
v_call: TRBV7-8
cdr3_aa: CASSRLSGYYEQYF

j_call: TRBJ1-3
v_call: TRBV29-1
cdr3_aa: CSVGDSGNTIYF

j_call: TRBJ2-1
v_call: TRBV6-4
cdr3_aa: CASSPGVANEQFF

j_call: TRBJ2-7
v_call: TRBV19
cdr3_aa: CASSIESGPYEQYF

j_call: TRBJ1-1
v_call: TRBV7-2
cdr3_aa: CASSLRYMNTEAFF

j_call: TRBJ2-1
v_call: TRBV2
cdr3_aa: CASCDTASEQFF

j_call: TRBJ2-3
v_call: TRBV6-2/TRBV6-3
cdr3_aa: CASSNPATGADTQYF

j_call: TRBJ1-6
v_call: TRBV20-1
cdr3_aa: CSATLWGSDSPLHF

j_call: TRBJ1-1
v_call: TRBV4-3
cdr3_aa: CASSQRGTGNTEAFF

j_call: TRBJ2-2
v_call: TRBV3-1
cdr3_aa: CASSPGLAGVSNTGELFF

j_call: TRBJ2-5
v_call: TRBV30
cdr3_aa: CAWSVLSREETQYF

j_call: TRBJ2-2
v_call: TRBV30
cdr3_aa: CAWREKNTGELFF

j_call: TRBJ1-5
v_call: TRBV5-6
cdr3_aa: CASTPDGQGYQPQHF

j_call: TRBJ1-3
v_call: TRBV6-5
cdr3_aa: CASSYLHQQASGNTIYF

j_call: TRBJ1-2
v_call: TRBV7-2
cdr3_aa: CASSSYLGGPNYGYTF

j_call: TRBJ2-5
v_call: TRBV5-1
cdr3_aa: CASSFGGSQETQYF

j_call: TRBJ2-2
v_call: TRBV12-3/TRBV12-4
cdr3_aa: CASRETGAGELFF

j_call: TRBJ2-1
v_call: TRBV6-1
cdr3_aa: CASVLAGTESYNEQFF

j_call: TRBJ2-7
v_call: TRBV30
cdr3_aa: CAWRPHLRQRSSYEQYF

j_call: TRBJ1-2
v_call: TRBV11-2
cdr3_aa: CASSLEGSYGYTF

j_call: TRBJ2-3
v_call: TRBV6-2/TRBV6-3
cdr3_aa: CASSYVDADTQYF

j_call: TRBJ2-5
v_call: TRBV5-5
cdr3_aa: CASIMSPRETQYF

j_call: TRBJ2-6
v_call: TRBV5-1
cdr3_aa: CASSLEPSSGANVLTF

j_call: TRBJ1-2
v_call: TRBV11-2
cdr3_aa: CASSLDYKALYGYTF

j_call: TRBJ2-1
v_call: TRBV7-3
cdr3_aa: CASSSGTINEQFF

j_call: TRBJ2-7
v_call: TRBV4-1
cdr3_aa: CASSQGSGSSYEQYF

j_call: TRBJ2-1
v_call: TRBV5-1
cdr3_aa: CASSLGLTNEQFF

j_call: TRBJ2-7
v_call: TRBV2
cdr3_aa: CASRSLWGVNF